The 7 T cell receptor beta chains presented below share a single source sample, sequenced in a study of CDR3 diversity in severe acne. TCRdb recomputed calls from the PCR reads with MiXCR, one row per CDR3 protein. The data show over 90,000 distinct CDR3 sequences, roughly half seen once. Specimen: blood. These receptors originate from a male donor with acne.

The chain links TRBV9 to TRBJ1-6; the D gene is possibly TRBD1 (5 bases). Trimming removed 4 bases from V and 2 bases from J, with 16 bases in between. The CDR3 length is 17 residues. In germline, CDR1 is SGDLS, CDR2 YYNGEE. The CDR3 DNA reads TGTGCCAGCAGCCCAACGGGACTTATCGCCTATAATTCACCCCTCCACTTT. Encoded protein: CASSPTGLIAYNSPLHF.

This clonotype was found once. The CDR3 region is CASSQGQVDQPQHF. The CDR3 DNA follows: TGTGCCAGCAGCCAAGGACAGGTGGATCAGCCCCAGCATTTT. This chain joins TRBV3-1 and TRBJ1-5; perhaps TRBD1 as D (6 bases). Germline assignment: CDR1 LGHDT and CDR2 YNNKEL (reference sequence). The V end lost 1 base, the J end lost 5 bases, and 9 bases lay between the germline ends. This CDR3 spans 14 amino acids.

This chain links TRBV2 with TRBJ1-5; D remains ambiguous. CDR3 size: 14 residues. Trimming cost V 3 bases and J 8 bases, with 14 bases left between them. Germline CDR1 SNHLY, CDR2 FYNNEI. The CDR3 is CASSDRTGGEPQHF. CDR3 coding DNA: TGTGCCAGCAGTGACCGCACCGGCGGGGAGCCCCAGCATTTT.

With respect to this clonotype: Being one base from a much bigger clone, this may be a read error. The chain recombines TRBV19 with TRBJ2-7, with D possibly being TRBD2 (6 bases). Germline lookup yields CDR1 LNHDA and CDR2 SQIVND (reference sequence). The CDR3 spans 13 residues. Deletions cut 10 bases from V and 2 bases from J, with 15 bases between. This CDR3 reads CANVTGEPYEQYF. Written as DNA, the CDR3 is TGTGCCAATGTCACGGGGGAACCCTACGAGCAGTACTTC.

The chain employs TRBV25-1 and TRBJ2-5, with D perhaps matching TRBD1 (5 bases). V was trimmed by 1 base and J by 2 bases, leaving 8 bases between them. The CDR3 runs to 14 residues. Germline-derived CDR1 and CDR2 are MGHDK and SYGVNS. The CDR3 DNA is TGTGCCAGCAGTGAATTTCGACAGCAAGAGACCCAGTACTTC. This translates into CASSEFRQQETQYF.

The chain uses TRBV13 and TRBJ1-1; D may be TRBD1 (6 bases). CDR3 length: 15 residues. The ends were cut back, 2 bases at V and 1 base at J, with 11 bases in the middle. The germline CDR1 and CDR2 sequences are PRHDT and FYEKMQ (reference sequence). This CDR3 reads CASSLIPGQNTEAFF. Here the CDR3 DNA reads TGTGCCAGCAGCTTAATTCCGGGACAGAACACTGAAGCTTTCTTT.

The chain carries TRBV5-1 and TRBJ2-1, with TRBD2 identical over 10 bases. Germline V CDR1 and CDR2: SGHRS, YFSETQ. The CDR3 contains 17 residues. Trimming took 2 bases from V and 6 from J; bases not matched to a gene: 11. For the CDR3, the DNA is TGCGCCAGCAGCTTAGCGGGAGGGGGGGTAATAGTCAATGAGCAGTTCTTC. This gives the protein CASSLAGGGVIVNEQFF.